The 19 T cell receptor beta chains listed next were all sequenced from one sample in a study of blood T cell repertoires in COVID-19. Assay used: immunoSEQ multiplex PCR; TCRdb lists only in-frame clones, some missing. The sample lists under 150,000 clones, 70% to 90% occurring once. The sample comprised peripheral blood. These receptors all come from a human donor in a cohort sampled during active COVID-19.

The chain uses TRBV20-1 and TRBJ2-5; the match to TRBD2 covers 9 bases. The CDR3 has 15 residues. Germline-derived CDR1 and CDR2 are DFQATT and SNEGSKA (reference sequence). V shed 3 bases and J 1 base; nucleotides not matched to a gene: 6. The CDR3 region is CSASARRGGQETQYF. The CDR3 bases are TGCAGTGCTAGTGCCCGGCGGGGGGGCCAAGAGACCCAGTACTTC.

The V and J genes are TRBV9 and TRBJ2-2; possible D gene TRBD1, 7 bases. The CDR3 covers 15 residues. CDR1 and CDR2 (germline): SGDLS, YYNGEE. The V gene lost 3 bases and the J gene lost 5 bases, with 14 bases spanning the gap. CDR3 loop: CASSAQGGATGELFF. The CDR3 DNA is TGTGCCAGCAGCGCCCAGGGGGGAGCTACCGGGGAGCTGTTTTTT.

The J gene is TRBJ2-7, the V gene TRBV27; D gene ambiguous. The V end lost 4 bases, the J end lost 4 bases, and 11 bases lay between the germline ends. Germline V gene data show CDR1 as MNHEY and CDR2 as SMNVEV (reference sequence). The CDR3 is 13 residues long. The CDR3 loop reads CASSYARPYEQYF. The CDR3 region has the DNA TGTGCCAGCAGTTACGCGCGGCCTTACGAGCAGTACTTC.

This clone was seen only a few times. The gene calls are TRBV7-9 and TRBJ2-2; 7 bases align to TRBD1. J was trimmed by 2 bases and V by 1 base; bases with no gene match: 10. The CDR3 has 18 residues. Germline CDR1 reads SEHNR; CDR2 reads FQNEAQ (reference sequence). CDR3 bases: TGTGCCAGCAGCTTAGAGTATATCGGGACAGATAACACCGGGGAGCTGTTTTTT. Translating it yields CASSLEYIGTDNTGELFF.

A few counts support this clone. In nucleotides, the CDR3 is TGCGCCAGCAGCCGGGAGTGGGTATCCGGGGAGCTGTTTTTT. It codes for CASSREWVSGELFF. This chain connects TRBV5-1 to TRBJ2-2, with D perhaps TRBD2 (6 bases). The CDR3 consists of 14 residues. Looked up from germline, CDR1 is SGHRS and CDR2 is YFSETQ. Trimming removed 4 bases at V and 6 bases at J, with 13 bases between.

The genes are TRBV6-1 and TRBJ2-1, with 9 bases that match TRBD2. V gave up 3 bases and J gave up 7 bases; unmatched junction bases: 7. From germline, CDR1 is MNHNS and CDR2 SASEGT. This CDR3 is built from 15 residues. CDR3 bases: TGTGCCAGCAGTGATGGTAGCGGGGGCCATAATGAGCAGTTCTTC. This sequence encodes CASSDGSGGHNEQFF.

Remarks on this clone: Other DNA sequences in the same sample also yield this CDR3. This chain links TRBV19 with TRBJ1-1; weak D call: TRBD1 (5 bases). The V end was cut by 3 bases, the J end by 4 bases, with 12 bases between. CDR1 and CDR2 (germline): LNHDA, SQIVND (reference sequence). The CDR3 extends over 14 amino acids. CDR3 residues: CASSIGGAGTEAFF. DNA for the CDR3: TGTGCCAGTAGTATCGGAGGGGCGGGCACTGAAGCTTTCTTT. The variable domain in full, with the rest retrieved from reference TRBV19 and TRBJ1-1, is DGGITQSPKYLFRKEGQNVTLSCEQNLNHDAMYWYRQDPGQGLRLIYYSQIVNDFQKGDIAEGYSVSREKKESFPLTVTSAQKNPTAFYLCASSIGGAGTEAFFGQGTRLTVV.

This chain uses TRBV18 with TRBJ1-3; D is undetermined. Trimming stripped 3 bases from V and 0 bases from J, with 6 bases between. Germline lookup yields CDR1 KGHSH and CDR2 LQKENI. The CDR3 sequence is 14 residues long. The CDR3, as DNA: TGTGCCAGCTCACCGTTCCGCTCTGGAAACACCATATATTTT. Its protein is CASSPFRSGNTIYF.

The rearrangement links TRBV3-1 (or the pseudogene TRBV3-2) to TRBJ1-6; 7 bases align to TRBD1. The CDR3 has 14 amino acids. J lost 7 bases, V lost 5 bases, and 5 bases had no gene match. Per germline, CDR1 LGHDT and CDR2 YNNKEL (reference sequence). CDR3: CASSRGQSNSPLHF. The CDR3 nucleotides read TGTGCCAGCAGCAGGGGACAGTCAAATTCACCCCTCCACTTT.

The chain couples TRBV12-3 or TRBV12-4 to TRBJ2-5; unclear D gene. This CDR3 is built from 11 residues. With 7 bases removed from V and 1 base from J, the gap between germline ends came to 4 bases. CDR3 DNA: TGTGCCAGCACGTCCCAAGAGACCCAGTACTTC. It encodes CASTSQETQYF.

The chain has TRBV10-2 and TRBJ1-5; 12 bases fit TRBD1. The V gene end was trimmed by 6 bases and the J gene end by 7 bases; junction bases not matched to a gene: 16. Germline V gene data show CDR1 as WSHSY and CDR2 as SAAADI. The length of the CDR3 is 18 residues. This chain's CDR3 is CASSSAGTGGGYNQPQHF. In DNA form, the CDR3 reads TGCGCCAGCAGCTCTGCCGGGACAGGGGGCGGGTATAACCAGCCCCAGCATTTT.

The chain uses TRBV7-2 and TRBJ1-1; a possible D gene is TRBD1 (5 bases). The V and J ends lost 2 bases and 1 base respectively, with 5 bases between them. The CDR3 extends over 13 amino acids. CDR1 and CDR2 from the germline V gene are SGHTA and FQGNSA. In DNA form, the CDR3 reads TGTGCCAGCAGCTTAACAGGGAACACTGAAGCTTTCTTT. The encoded protein is CASSLTGNTEAFF.

V gene TRBV29-1 combines with J gene TRBJ2-1; TRBD1 might be the D (5 bases). Trimming removed 1 base from V and 3 bases from J, with 7 bases in between. This CDR3 is 13 amino acids long. The germline V gene has CDR1 SQVTM and CDR2 ANQGSEA. CDR3 sequence reads: CSVEGTGYNEQFF. In nucleotides, the CDR3 is TGCAGCGTTGAAGGTACAGGCTACAATGAGCAGTTCTTC.

The CDR3 sequence is CATSPQGTGNTIYF. The CDR3 bases are TGTGCCACCTCCCCGCAGGGGACTGGAAACACCATATATTTT. The chain carries TRBV19 and TRBJ1-3; maybe TRBD1 (6 bases). This CDR3 spans 14 amino acids. Germline values: CDR1 LNHDA, CDR2 SQIVND (reference sequence). V dropped 10 bases and J dropped 2 bases, with 15 bases sitting between them.

This clone showed up just once. The chain recombines TRBV2 with TRBJ2-3; unclear D gene. V dropped 4 bases and J dropped 2 bases, with 7 bases sitting between them. The germline CDR1 and CDR2 sequences are SNHLY and FYNNEI. The CDR3 spans 13 residues. This CDR3 reads CASSVGSTDTQYF. In nucleotides, the CDR3 is TGTGCCAGCAGTGTGGGCTCCACAGATACGCAGTATTTT.

The J gene is TRBJ2-7, the V gene TRBV7-2, with D maybe TRBD1 (6 bases). Between the trimmed V and J ends, which lost 1 base and 2 bases, there was a span of 15 bases. The CDR3 has 16 residues. Germline assignment: CDR1 SGHTA and CDR2 FQGNSA. The CDR3 nucleotides read TGTGCCAGCAGCTTAGAGGGCAGGGGTACCGCCTACGAGCAGTACTTC. Translation gives CASSLEGRGTAYEQYF.

For the CDR3, the DNA is TGTGCCATCAGTGGGACTAGCGGGGAGCTGTTTTTT. The encoded protein is CAISGTSGELFF. The V call is TRBV10-3, the J call TRBJ2-2, with 7 bases aligning to TRBD2. CDR1 is ENHRY, CDR2 SYGVKD, per germline. V was clipped by 4 bases and J by 7 bases; unmatched bases: 0. The CDR3 runs 12 residues.

This clone has just a few counts. The V and J genes are TRBV7-3 and TRBJ1-6; no firm D call. The CDR3 is 15 residues long. The germline V gene has CDR1 SGHTA and CDR2 FQGTGA. V dropped 2 bases and J dropped 7 bases, with 12 bases sitting between them. The CDR3 sequence is CASSLFPGGNSPLHF. CDR3 in DNA: TGTGCCAGCAGCTTATTTCCGGGAGGGAATTCACCCCTCCACTTT.

The chain couples TRBV5-1 to TRBJ2-2; D gene unclear. The germline V gene encodes CDR1 SGHRS and CDR2 YFSETQ. The ends were cut back, 5 bases at V and 5 bases at J, with 13 bases in the middle. There are 14 residues in the CDR3. CDR3 sequence: CASSSEATTGELFF. The CDR3 bases are TGCGCCAGCAGTTCTGAAGCGACGACCGGGGAGCTGTTTTTT.